This T cell receptor beta chain was sequenced for a study of T cells after yellow fever vaccination. TCRdb fed the 5' RACE reads into MiXCR, producing one record per CDR3 protein. The sample holds around 400,000 distinct CDR3 sequences, roughly 12% seen once. The germline V gene has CDR1 LGHDT and CDR2 YNNKEL (reference sequence). The V end was cut by 1 base, the J end by 6 bases, with 15 bases between. The CDR3 extends over 15 amino acids. The material sequenced was PBMCs, taken on the day of the first yellow fever vaccination. The rearrangement links TRBV3-1 to TRBJ1-1; maybe TRBD1 (5 bases). This receptor was obtained from a man between 18 and 35 years old who received the YFV17D yellow fever vaccine. The CDR3 DNA sequence: TGTGCCAGCAGCCAAGGTCTCAGGGTTCGTGCTGAAGCTTTCTTT. This gives the protein CASSQGLRVRAEAFF.